The present TCR beta chain was sequenced within a study of cytomegalovirus exposure and HLA in healthy donors. At the level of the study: Within an early data release were around 87 million unique TCRs drawn from HLA-typed donors.

Study conclusions and caveats: Later, an analysis found that common viral pathogens appeared to be linked with several of the most significant clusters.

A remark on this clone: Its specificity is unknown.

PCR was performed using 60 Vbeta and 13 Jbeta primers. Profiling relied on immunoSEQ multiplex PCR, and the TCRdb table lists in-frame clones only, not all of them. The sample has around 150,000 clones, around 80% seen once. The V end was cut by 3 bases, the J end by 8 bases, with 11 bases between. Germline CDR1 MNHEY, CDR2 SMNVEV (reference sequence). The CDR3 consists of 13 residues. The receptor's source is a man aged 25-40 years in good health and CMV-seronegative. Specimen: PBMCs. V and J are TRBV27 and TRBJ2-4; D perhaps matches TRBD2 (5 bases). The CDR3, as DNA: TGTGCCAGCAGTTTGAGAGAGAGGGACATTCAGTACTTC. The encoded protein is CASSLRERDIQYF.